The text below deals with one T cell receptor beta chain. This specimen belongs to a study of blood T cell repertoires in COVID-19. Study context: PBMCs, B-cell-depleted T cells, or T cells provided the cDNA or gDNA that made up the material.

Per the original data handling: For nucleated cells, counts were estimated from reference gene primer amplification. Sequenced by immunoSEQ multiplex PCR; TCRdb stores in-frame clones only, minus some. The V and J calls and clone size are taken from that table; D and trimming were inferred from the DNA. The sample has approximately 200,000 clones; about nine tenths are singletons. V lost 1 base and J 1 base, leaving 13 bases between the germline ends. This CDR3 region has 16 residues. Per germline, CDR1 KGHSH and CDR2 LQKENI. The cohort comprised adults aged about 18 to 100 years residing in around 25 US areas. Recovered status applied to Cohort 3 donors who had two consecutive negative PCRs. It also applied to those with clearance or with symptom resolution.

The sequencing input was PBMCs or T cells enriched from blood (not recorded which). The TCR sequence derives from a woman aged 25 to 39 who had recovered from COVID-19. The chain recombines TRBV18 with TRBJ1-1, with a tentative D call TRBD1 (6 bases). CDR3 sequence reads: CASSPQMTGGNTEAFF. In DNA form, the CDR3 reads TGTGCCAGCTCACCACAGATGACAGGAGGGAACACTGAAGCTTTCTTT. The entire variable domain, with the rest obtained from reference TRBV18 and TRBJ1-1, is as follows: NAGVMQNPRHLVRRRGQEARLRCSPMKGHSHVYWYRQLPEEGLKFMVYLQKENIIDESGMPKERFSAEFPKEGPSILRIQQVVRGDSAAYFCASSPQMTGGNTEAFFGQGTRLTVV.